The clone carrying this TCR beta chain was seen only once. Its matching antigen is unknown. The assay was immunoSEQ multiplex PCR, and TCRdb's table has in-frame clones only and misses some. The sample carries 60,000 to 75,000 clones, 84% recorded once. This record comes from a study of OX40 agonist ivuxolimab in advanced cancers. Study summary: Dose-escalation patients suffered from hepatocellular carcinoma, melanoma, renal cell or head and neck cancer.

General study findings and limits: Some nonresponders also had low normalized T-cell clonal expansion.

This CDR3 region has 16 residues. CDR1 and CDR2 from the germline V gene are MGHRA and YSYEKL. V was pared by 0 bases and J by 0 bases, with 10 bases between. The sample consisted of CD4+ or CD8+ T cells sorted from blood, taken in a trial of the OX40 agonist ivuxolimab. This TCR was recovered from an adult with an advanced solid tumor such as melanoma, head and neck, liver or kidney cancer. The chain links TRBV4-1 to TRBJ2-3; no definite D call. This CDR3 reads CASSQESAASTDTQYF. DNA for the CDR3: TGCGCCAGCAGCCAAGAATCGGCGGCTAGCACAGATACGCAGTATTTT.